The 20 T cell receptor beta chains in this list originate from one sample, sequenced in a study of T-cell reconstitution after alpha-beta-depleted transplantation in children. Preparing the TCRbeta library involved the use of unique molecular identifiers. TCRdb independently ran MiXCR on the PCR reads; one entry per CDR3 protein. The profile shows some 830,000 distinct CDR3 sequences, 15% to 20% of them singletons. Sequenced material: PBMCs, mostly from graft donor cells, taken 360 days after TCRalphabeta/CD19-depleted stem cell transplant. The receptor source for this set is a male patient aged 10 to 17 who had a stem cell transplant for acute lymphoblastic leukemia, so the T cells may come from the graft donor.

The sample holds a few counts of this clonotype. The chain uses TRBV11-1 and TRBJ2-5, with no clear D. V lost 5 bases, J lost 2 bases, and 24 bases lay in between. In germline, CDR1 is SGHAT, CDR2 FQDESV (reference sequence). CDR3 length: 18 residues. The DNA for the CDR3 is TGTGCCAGCAGCCATCAAAACGCCTGGCAAGTCCCACAAGAGACCCAGTACTTC. Translation: CASSHQNAWQVPQETQYF.

The chain has TRBV6-5 and TRBJ2-1; D ambiguous. CDR3 size: 13 residues. Trimming stripped 2 bases from V and 8 bases from J, with 10 bases between. CDR1 is MNHEY, CDR2 SVGAGI, per germline. The CDR3: CASSYAANHEQFF. CDR3 nucleotides: TGTGCCAGCAGTTACGCAGCGAACCATGAGCAGTTCTTC.

The rearrangement joins TRBV7-3 to TRBJ1-2; the D gene is possibly TRBD1 (6 bases). Germline V gives CDR1 SGHTA, CDR2 FQGTGA. This CDR3 is 14 amino acids long. The ends were cut back, 5 bases at V and 4 bases at J, with 14 bases in the middle. CDR3 DNA: TGTGCCAGCAGCCCCGGGCGGACAGTCTATGGCTACACCTTC. This encodes CASSPGRTVYGYTF. Full variable domain (missing parts from reference TRBV7-3 and TRBJ1-2): GAGVSQTPSNKVTEKGKYVELRCDPISGHTALYWYRQSLGQGPEFLIYFQGTGAADDSGLPNDRFFAVRPEGSVSTLKIQRTERGDSAVYLCASSPGRTVYGYTFGSGTRLTVV.

This clonotype was seen many times. The chain carries TRBV5-4 and TRBJ2-1, with 10 positions matching TRBD2. V trimming: 5 bases; J trimming: 13 bases; junction bases outside the gene matches: 15. The CDR3 loop spans 15 amino acids. Germline V lookup: CDR1 SGHNT, CDR2 YYREEE (reference sequence). The CDR3 spells CASSRGSVAGGHQFF. CDR3 nucleotide sequence: TGTGCCAGCAGTCGGGGGTCAGTAGCGGGAGGTCACCAGTTCTTC.

The table lists this clonotype with many counts. The genes are TRBV5-1 and TRBJ1-2, with 9 bases matching TRBD1. With 4 bases clipped from V and 4 bases from J, the junction kept 5 bases outside the gene matches. Per the germline V gene, CDR1 is SGHRS and CDR2 is YFSETQ. This CDR3 comprises 14 residues. Here the CDR3 reads CASSRTGDGYGYTF. The CDR3 nucleotides are TGCGCCAGCAGCCGGACAGGGGATGGCTATGGCTACACCTTC.

The J gene is TRBJ2-1, the V gene TRBV11-2, with 8 nucleotides matching TRBD2. V shed 1 base, J shed 0 bases, and the junction held 11 bases outside the gene matches. CDR1 and CDR2 from the germline V gene are SGHAT and FQNNGV. There are 19 residues in the CDR3. This CDR3 reads CASSLGLLAVISSYNEQFF. The DNA of the CDR3 is TGTGCCAGCAGCTTAGGACTACTAGCGGTAATTAGCTCCTACAATGAGCAGTTCTTC.

V and J are TRBV5-1 and TRBJ1-2, with TRBD1 matching over 7 bases. This CDR3 contains 14 residues. J gave up 6 bases and V 4 bases, and 9 bases lay outside the gene matches. CDR1 is SGHRS and CDR2 is YFSETQ in the germline V gene. The CDR3 region has the DNA TGCGCCAGCAGCCCCTACAGACAGGGCGATGGCTACACCTTC. This codes for CASSPYRQGDGYTF.

V gene TRBV25-1 combines with J gene TRBJ2-5; 7 nucleotides match TRBD1. The germline CDR1 and CDR2 sequences are MGHDK and SYGVNS. The CDR3 sequence is 17 residues long. With V trimmed by 3 bases and J by 5 bases, 15 bases remained unmatched. In DNA form, the CDR3 reads TGTGCCAGCAGTGAGTGGAGTAGGACAGGAGTTTTTGAGACCCAGTACTTC. Its protein product is CASSEWSRTGVFETQYF.

This clonotype was seen only a few times. The chain links TRBV6-1 to TRBJ2-7; weak D call: TRBD1 (5 bases). CDR1 and CDR2 from the germline V gene are MNHNS and SASEGT. This CDR3 comprises 15 residues. V lost 3 bases to trimming and J lost 2 bases, with 14 bases between them. Here the CDR3 DNA reads TGTGCCAGCAGTGATGGGGCCCCCTGGCCCTACGAGCAGTACTTC. This encodes CASSDGAPWPYEQYF.

This chain joins TRBV7-9 and TRBJ2-1; 11 bases agree with TRBD2. The CDR3 length is 17 residues. Germline CDR1 SEHNR, CDR2 FQNEAQ (reference sequence). J was trimmed by 9 bases and V by 0 bases; bases with no gene match: 10. DNA for the CDR3: TGTGCCAGCAGCTTAGCGCCGGGACTAGCGGAGCCCGGTGAGCAGTTCTTC. Its translation: CASSLAPGLAEPGEQFF. The entire variable domain, with the rest obtained from reference TRBV7-9 and TRBJ2-1, is as follows: DTGVSQNPRHKITKRGQNVTFRCDPISEHNRLYWYRQTLGQGPEFLTYFQNEAQLEKSRLLSDRFSAERPKGSFSTLEIQRTEQGDSAMYLCASSLAPGLAEPGEQFFGPGTRLTVL.

This clonotype was seen more than once but under ten times. This sequence joins TRBV20-1 and TRBJ2-5; 7 nucleotides line up with TRBD2. Germline assignment: CDR1 DFQATT and CDR2 SNEGSKA (reference sequence). Trimming cost V 0 bases and J 5 bases; bases outside gene matches: 9. The CDR3 runs to 15 residues. CDR3 sequence: CSAREPGLSVETQYF. The CDR3 bases are TGCAGTGCTAGAGAACCGGGACTAAGTGTCGAGACCCAGTACTTC.

The V and J genes are TRBV4-1 and TRBJ2-1; TRBD2 might be the D (6 bases). The germline V gene has CDR1 MGHRA and CDR2 YSYEKL. Trimming cost V 5 bases and J 6 bases, with 32 bases left between them. CDR3 length: 20 residues. The CDR3 nucleotides are TGCGCCAGCAGCACCCGCTCGATGGGGGGACTTTCAATTCGGATCAATGAGCAGTTCTTC. Its protein is CASSTRSMGGLSIRINEQFF.

This chain connects TRBV12-3 or TRBV12-4 to TRBJ2-3; D possibly corresponds to TRBD2 (6 bases). Trimming cost V 6 bases and J 4 bases, with 14 bases left between them. The CDR3 loop spans 14 amino acids. The CDR3 coding sequence is TGTGCCAGCAGGGTCACTAGCAGCCCAGATACGCAGTATTTT. It specifies CASRVTSSPDTQYF.

The V gene is TRBV12-3 or TRBV12-4, the J gene TRBJ2-7; D remains ambiguous. V was shortened by 6 bases and J by 2 bases, with 11 bases between the two germline ends. The CDR3 sequence is 13 residues long. Here the CDR3 reads CASRGSYPYEQYF. The CDR3 bases are TGTGCCAGCAGGGGAAGCTACCCCTACGAGCAGTACTTC.

This clonotype has a count of ten or more. J is TRBJ2-7 and V is TRBV7-6; 8 nucleotides agree with TRBD2. Trimming at V came to 5 bases and at J to 7 bases, leaving 13 bases not matched to a gene. The germline V gene encodes CDR1 SGHVS and CDR2 FNYEAQ. This CDR3 region has 15 residues. The CDR3 region has the DNA TGTGCCAGCAGCCCAGAGGGACTAGGGGGTTCGGAGCAGTACTTC. Protein product: CASSPEGLGGSEQYF. The full variable domain, with the rest looked up from reference TRBV7-6 and TRBJ2-7, is GAGVSQSPRYKVTKRGQDVALRCDPISGHVSLYWYRQALGQGPEFLTYFNYEAQQDKSGLPNDRFSAERPEGSISTLTIQRTEQRDSAMYRCASSPEGLGGSEQYFGPGTRLTVT.

This clonotype was counted between two and nine times. The chain is built from TRBV7-7 and TRBJ2-7; 7 bases map to TRBD2. The CDR3 length is 15 residues. Germline V gene data show CDR1 as SSHAT and CDR2 as FNYEAQ (reference sequence). V dropped 5 bases and J dropped 1; count of bases not matched to a gene: 8. In DNA form, the CDR3 reads TGTGCCAGCAGCCTATGGACTAGTCGGTCCTACGAGCAGTACTTC. It codes for CASSLWTSRSYEQYF.

This clonotype was seen many times. The rearrangement joins TRBV7-7 to TRBJ2-3; 8 bases match TRBD1. The V segment lost 6 bases and the J segment 2 bases; nucleotides outside the gene matches: 7. The CDR3 covers 15 residues. Germline lookup yields CDR1 SSHAT and CDR2 FNYEAQ (reference sequence). Here the CDR3 reads CASSSGTGLTDTQYF. CDR3 coding DNA: TGTGCCAGCAGTTCCGGGACAGGCCTCACAGATACGCAGTATTTT.

This clonotype was recorded many times. V is TRBV14 and J is TRBJ2-1; D remains ambiguous. Trimming removed 0 bases from V and 0 bases from J, with 6 bases in between. CDR1 is SGHDN and CDR2 is FVKESK in the germline V gene. CDR3 length equals 15 residues. CDR3 in amino acids: CASSQERSSYNEQFF. CDR3 nucleotides: TGTGCCAGCAGCCAAGAGCGAAGCTCCTACAATGAGCAGTTCTTC.

This clonotype was observed a single time. The J gene is TRBJ2-7, the V gene TRBV5-1; 7 positions agree with TRBD1. Looked up from germline, CDR1 is SGHRS and CDR2 is YFSETQ. The CDR3 is 15 residues long. Trimming at V came to 3 bases and at J to 2 bases, leaving 8 bases not matched to a gene. CDR3 loop: CASSWAIGTAYEQYF. CDR3 DNA sequence: TGCGCCAGCAGCTGGGCCATCGGGACAGCCTACGAGCAGTACTTC.

This clonotype was seen only once. V and J are TRBV7-2 and TRBJ2-5; unclear D gene. Deletions cut 4 bases from V and 4 bases from J, with 13 bases between. The CDR3 contains 14 residues. Germline V lookup: CDR1 SGHTA, CDR2 FQGNSA. For the CDR3, the DNA is TGTGCCAGCAGCTCCCAGGCCAGGCTAGAGACCCAGTACTTC. Translated: CASSSQARLETQYF.